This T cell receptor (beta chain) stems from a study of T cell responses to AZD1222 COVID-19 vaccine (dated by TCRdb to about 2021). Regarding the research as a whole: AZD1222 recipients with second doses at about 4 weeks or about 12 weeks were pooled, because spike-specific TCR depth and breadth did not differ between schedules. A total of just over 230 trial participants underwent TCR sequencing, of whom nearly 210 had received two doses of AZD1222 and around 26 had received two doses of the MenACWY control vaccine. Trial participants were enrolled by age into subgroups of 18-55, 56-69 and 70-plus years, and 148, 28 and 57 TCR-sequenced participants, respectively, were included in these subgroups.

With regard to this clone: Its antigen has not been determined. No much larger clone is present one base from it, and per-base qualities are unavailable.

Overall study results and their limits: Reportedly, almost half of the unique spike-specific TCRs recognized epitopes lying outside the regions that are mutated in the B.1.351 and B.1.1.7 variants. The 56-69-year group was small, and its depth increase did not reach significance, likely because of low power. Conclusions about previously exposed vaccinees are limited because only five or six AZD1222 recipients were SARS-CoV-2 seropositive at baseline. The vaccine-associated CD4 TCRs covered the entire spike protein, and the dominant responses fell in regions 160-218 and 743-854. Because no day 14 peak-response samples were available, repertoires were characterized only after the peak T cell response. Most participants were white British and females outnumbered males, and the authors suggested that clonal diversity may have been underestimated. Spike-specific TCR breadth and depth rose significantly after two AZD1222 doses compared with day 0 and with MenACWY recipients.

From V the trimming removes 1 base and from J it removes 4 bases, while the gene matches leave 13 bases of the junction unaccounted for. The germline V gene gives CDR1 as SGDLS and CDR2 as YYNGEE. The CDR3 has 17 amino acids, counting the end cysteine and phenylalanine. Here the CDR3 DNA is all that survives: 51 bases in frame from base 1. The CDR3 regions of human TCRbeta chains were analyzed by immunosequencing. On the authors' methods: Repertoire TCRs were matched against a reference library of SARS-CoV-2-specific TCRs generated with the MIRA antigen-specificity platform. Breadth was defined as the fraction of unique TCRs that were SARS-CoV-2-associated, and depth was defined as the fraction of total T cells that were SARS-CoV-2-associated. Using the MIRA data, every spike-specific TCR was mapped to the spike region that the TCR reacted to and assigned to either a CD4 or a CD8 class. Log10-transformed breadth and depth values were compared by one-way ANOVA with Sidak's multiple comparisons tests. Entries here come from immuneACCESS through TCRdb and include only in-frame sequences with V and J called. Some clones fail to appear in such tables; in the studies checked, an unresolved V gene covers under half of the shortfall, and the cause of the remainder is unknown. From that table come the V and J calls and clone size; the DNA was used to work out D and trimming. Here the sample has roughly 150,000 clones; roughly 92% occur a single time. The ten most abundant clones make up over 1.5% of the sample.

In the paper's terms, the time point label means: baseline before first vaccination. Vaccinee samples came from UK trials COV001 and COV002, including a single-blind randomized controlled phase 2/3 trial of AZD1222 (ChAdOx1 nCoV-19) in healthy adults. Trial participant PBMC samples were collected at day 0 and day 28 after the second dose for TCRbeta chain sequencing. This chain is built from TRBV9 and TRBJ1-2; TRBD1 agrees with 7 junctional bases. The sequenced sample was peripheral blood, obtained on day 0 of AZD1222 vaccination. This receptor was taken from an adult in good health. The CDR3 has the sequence CASSVLSQGGGAYGYTF. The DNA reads TGTGCCAGCAGCGTATTAAGTCAGGGAGGGGGCGCCTATGGCTACACCTTC.